Listed here are 16 T cell receptor beta chains from one sample, sequenced in a study of T cells in Graves' hyperthyroidism and ophthalmopathy. Authors of the study amplified TCR beta CDR3 regions from RNA transcripts. With the HTBI primer set, the TCR CDR3 went through a first round of RT-PCR. TCRdb reanalysed the multiplex PCR reads using MiXCR and keeps one entry per CDR3 protein. The profile shows about 600,000 distinct CDR3 sequences, 13% to 15% of them singletons. Sequencing was done on a sample of blood. The receptors originated from a young woman with Graves' ophthalmopathy.

The chain combines TRBV19 with TRBJ2-1; TRBD1 agrees at 11 bases. Germline trimming cut 5 bases from V and 7 bases from J; bases unmatched to any gene: 10. CDR1 is LNHDA, CDR2 SQIVND, per germline (reference sequence). The CDR3 contains 16 residues. CDR3: CASSAPGTGGLNEQFF. CDR3 nucleotide sequence: TGTGCCAGTAGTGCCCCCGGGACAGGGGGTTTAAATGAGCAGTTCTTC.

This clonotype was picked up many times. The rearrangement links TRBV29-1 to TRBJ1-1; D call uncertain. This CDR3 contains 13 residues. Trimming took 3 bases from V and 10 from J, leaving 18 bases between them. Germline values: CDR1 SQVTM, CDR2 ANQGSEA. DNA for the CDR3: TGCAGCGTTGAGGCCCGGAGAGGGCCGCGAGCTTTCTTT. Protein: CSVEARRGPRAFF.

This clonotype was found many times. The J gene is TRBJ2-6, the V gene TRBV7-8; the D is unclear. The V gene lost 2 bases and the J gene lost 2 bases, with 10 bases spanning the gap. This CDR3 comprises 16 residues. The germline gives CDR1 SGHVS, CDR2 FQNEAQ. As DNA, the CDR3 is TGTGCCAGCAGCTTACAGTACCTCCCTGGGGCCAACGTCCTGACTTTC. It yields the protein CASSLQYLPGANVLTF.

The chain is built from TRBV12-3 or TRBV12-4 and TRBJ2-2; tentatively, D is TRBD1 (6 bases). The CDR3 contains 15 residues. Trimming took off 3 bases at V and 1 base at J, with 9 bases between the two ends. CDR3 residues: CASSFGQLNTGELFF. Written as DNA, the CDR3 is TGTGCCAGCAGTTTCGGACAGCTGAACACCGGGGAGCTGTTTTTT.

The table lists this clonotype with many counts. The J gene is TRBJ2-1, the V gene TRBV7-8, with unresolved D. Germline lookup yields CDR1 SGHVS and CDR2 FQNEAQ. The V end was cut by 4 bases, the J end by 9 bases, with 16 bases between. CDR3 length: 14 amino acids. CDR3 residues: CASSSHLGLLEQFF. The CDR3 region has the DNA TGTGCCAGCAGCTCTCACCTCGGCTTGCTTGAGCAGTTCTTC. The full variable domain, in which reference TRBV7-8 and TRBJ2-1 provide the parts outside the CDR3, is GAGVSQSPRYKVAKRGQDVALRCDPISGHVSLFWYQQALGQGPEFLTYFQNEAQLDKSGLPSDRFFAERPEGSVSTLKIQRTQQEDSAVYLCASSSHLGLLEQFFGPGTRLTVL.

This clonotype was detected ten times or more. The chain employs TRBV15 and TRBJ1-1; 9 bases are a match to TRBD1. Germline V gene data show CDR1 as LNHNV and CDR2 as YYDKDF (reference sequence). The V and J ends lost 2 bases and 1 base, in that order; junction bases with no gene match: 2. CDR3 length: 15 residues. The CDR3 nucleotides are TGTGCCACCAGCAGAATGGACAGGGGGAACACTGAAGCTTTCTTT. The encoded protein is CATSRMDRGNTEAFF.

This clonotype was detected many times. The V and J genes are TRBV29-1 and TRBJ2-5, with a tentative D call TRBD1 (7 bases). In germline, CDR1 is SQVTM, CDR2 ANQGSEA. V lost 6 bases, J lost 4 bases, and 15 bases lay in between. The CDR3 covers 13 residues. CDR3 region: CSVPGQGGETQYF. CDR3 coding DNA: TGCAGCGTCCCGGGGCAGGGGGGAGAGACCCAGTACTTC.

In this sample, this clonotype turned up many times. This chain joins TRBV27 and TRBJ1-1, with TRBD1 matching 7 bases. The CDR3 extends over 21 amino acids. V lost 5 bases and J lost 6; bases outside the gene matches: 30. The germline CDR1 and CDR2 sequences are MNHEY and SMNVEV (reference sequence). The CDR3: CASSARTGPEAFSPGGPEAFF. DNA for the CDR3: TGTGCCAGCAGTGCCCGGACAGGACCTGAAGCTTTCTCCCCGGGAGGACCTGAAGCTTTCTTT.

This clonotype was observed at least ten times. The chain joins TRBV2 to TRBJ2-2; D is uncertain. Germline V gene sequence: CDR1 SNHLY, CDR2 FYNNEI. The CDR3 sequence is 16 residues long. V gave up 5 bases and J gave up 11 bases, with 24 bases separating them. The CDR3 sequence: CASSTWGSLKGGELFF. The CDR3 DNA reads as TGTGCCAGCAGTACCTGGGGTAGTCTGAAAGGCGGTGAGCTGTTTTTT.

Regarding this clonotype: A read error may be the cause here, since a much bigger clone is one base away. V is TRBV29-1 and J is TRBJ2-5; D is ambiguous. The germline V gene has CDR1 SQVTM and CDR2 ANQGSEA. The CDR3 covers 12 residues. V lost 3 bases and J 5 bases, leaving 10 bases between the germline ends. CDR3: CSVDRSGETQYF. DNA for the CDR3: TGCAGCGTTGATAGGTCCGGGGAGACCCAGTACTTC.

The chain employs TRBV2 and TRBJ2-5, with TRBD2 matching over 14 bases. Trimming cost V 4 bases and J 5 bases; bases outside gene matches: 9. Germline values: CDR1 SNHLY, CDR2 FYNNEI. The CDR3 has 17 residues. The DNA of the CDR3 is TGTGCCAGCAGTGGGGGGGGGACTAGCGGGAGTTTCGAGACCCAGTACTTC. It is translated as CASSGGGTSGSFETQYF.

This clonotype has ten or more counts. The chain combines TRBV6-2 or TRBV6-3 with TRBJ1-1; 10 positions match TRBD1. The CDR3 is made up of 16 amino acids. Losses at the gene ends were 0 bases for V and 4 bases for J; bases not matched to a gene: 5. Germline values: CDR1 MNHEY, CDR2 SVGEGT. In DNA form, the CDR3 reads TGTGCCAGCAGTTACTCGAGGGACAGGGGATTCACTGAAGCTTTCTTT. Its translation: CASSYSRDRGFTEAFF.

The table lists this clonotype with a few counts. The chain's CDR3 is CASSSFWGPNTGELFF. Here the CDR3 DNA reads TGCGCCAGCAGTAGTTTCTGGGGTCCAAACACCGGGGAGCTGTTTTTT. The chain employs TRBV10-2 and TRBJ2-2; D gene uncertain. The CDR3 covers 16 residues. Trimming shortened V by 5 bases and J by 2 bases, and 15 bases separated the two germline ends. CDR1 and CDR2 from the germline V gene are WSHSY and SAAADI.

This clonotype was counted at least ten times. The chain joins TRBV18 to TRBJ2-2; tentatively, D is TRBD2 (6 bases). V lost 3 bases, J lost 3 bases, and 11 bases lay in between. Germline values: CDR1 KGHSH, CDR2 LQKENI. The CDR3 runs 15 residues. This CDR3 reads CASSPPAGYTGELFF. The CDR3 DNA sequence: TGTGCCAGCTCACCCCCCGCGGGGTACACCGGGGAGCTGTTTTTT. The variable domain in full, with the rest retrieved from reference TRBV18 and TRBJ2-2, is NAGVMQNPRHLVRRRGQEARLRCSPMKGHSHVYWYRQLPEEGLKFMVYLQKENIIDESGMPKERFSAEFPKEGPSILRIQQVVRGDSAAYFCASSPPAGYTGELFFGEGSRLTVL.

The chain has TRBV4-3 and TRBJ2-3, with TRBD1 as a possible D gene (5 bases). There are 16 residues in the CDR3. Per germline, CDR1 LGHNA and CDR2 YSLEER. V was trimmed by 0 bases and J by 3 bases, leaving 13 bases between them. CDR3: CASSQDRQGPTDTQYF. Here the CDR3 DNA reads TGCGCCAGCAGCCAAGATCGGCAGGGCCCTACAGATACGCAGTATTTT.

DNA of the CDR3: TGTGCCATCAGTGACGTAGGGAAAGACTCTGGAAACACCATATATTTT. Translating gives CAISDVGKDSGNTIYF. The chain couples TRBV10-3 to TRBJ1-3; D ambiguous. Germline values: CDR1 ENHRY, CDR2 SYGVKD. Trimming left V 3 bases short and J 0 bases short, with 12 bases between. This CDR3 has 16 residues.